This TCR beta chain was sequenced in a study of identical twins. J gave up 7 bases and V 1 base, and 8 bases lay outside the gene matches. CDR3 length equals 16 residues. Germline values: CDR1 DFQATT, CDR2 SNEGSKA (reference sequence). Via MiXCR, TCRdb re-called the 5' RACE reads, giving one row per CDR3 protein. The table lists more than 350,000 distinct CDR3 sequences, roughly 9% of them singletons. Sequenced sample: naive T cells sorted from blood. The sequence derives from a woman between 50 and 59 years old in good health. The V and J genes are TRBV20-1 and TRBJ2-3, with TRBD2 matching 13 bases. The CDR3 protein is CSARGEGLAGAYTQYF. DNA of the CDR3: TGCAGTGCTAGAGGAGAAGGACTAGCGGGAGCATATACGCAGTATTTT.